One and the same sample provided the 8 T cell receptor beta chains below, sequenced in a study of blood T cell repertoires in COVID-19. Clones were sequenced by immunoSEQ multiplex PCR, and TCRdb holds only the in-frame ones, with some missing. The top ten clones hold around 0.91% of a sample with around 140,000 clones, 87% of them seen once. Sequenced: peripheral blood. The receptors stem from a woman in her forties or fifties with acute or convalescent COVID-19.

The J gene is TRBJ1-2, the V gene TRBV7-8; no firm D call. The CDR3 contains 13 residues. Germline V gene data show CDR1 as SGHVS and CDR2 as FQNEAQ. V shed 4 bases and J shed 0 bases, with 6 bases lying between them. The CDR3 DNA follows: TGTGCCAGCAGCTCACAGACTAACTATGGCTACACCTTC. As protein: CASSSQTNYGYTF.

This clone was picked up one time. CDR3 protein: CASSYTGGADTQYF. The CDR3 bases are TGTGCCAGCAGTTACACAGGGGGCGCAGATACGCAGTATTTT. The J gene is TRBJ2-3, the V gene TRBV6-5, with TRBD1 matching over 9 bases. Germline V gene sequence: CDR1 MNHEY, CDR2 SVGAGI. The CDR3 runs to 14 residues. J lost 4 bases, V lost 2 bases, and 1 base had no gene match.

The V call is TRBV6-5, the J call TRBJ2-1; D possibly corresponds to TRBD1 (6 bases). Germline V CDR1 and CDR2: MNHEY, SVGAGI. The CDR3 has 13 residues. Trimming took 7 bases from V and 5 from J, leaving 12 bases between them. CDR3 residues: CASNRVRNNEQFF. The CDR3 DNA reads TGTGCCAGCAACAGGGTAAGGAACAATGAGCAGTTCTTC.

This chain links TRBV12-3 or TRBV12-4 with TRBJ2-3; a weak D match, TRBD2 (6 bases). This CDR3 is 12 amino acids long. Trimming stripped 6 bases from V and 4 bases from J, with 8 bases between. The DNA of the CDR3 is TGTGCCAGCAGGGGGGAGGCAGATACGCAGTATTTT. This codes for CASRGEADTQYF.

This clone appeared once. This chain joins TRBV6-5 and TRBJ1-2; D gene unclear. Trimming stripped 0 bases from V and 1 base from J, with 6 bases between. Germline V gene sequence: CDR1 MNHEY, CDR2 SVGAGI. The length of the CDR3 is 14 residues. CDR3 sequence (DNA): TGTGCCAGCAGTTACTCGAACATTAACTATGGCTACACCTTC. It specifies CASSYSNINYGYTF.

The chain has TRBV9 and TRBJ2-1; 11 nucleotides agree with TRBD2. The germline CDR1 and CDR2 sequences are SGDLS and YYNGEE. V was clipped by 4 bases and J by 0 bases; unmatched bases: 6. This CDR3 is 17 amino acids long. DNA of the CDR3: TGTGCCAGCAGCCCAGGACTAGCGGGTGACTCCTACAATGAGCAGTTCTTC. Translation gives CASSPGLAGDSYNEQFF. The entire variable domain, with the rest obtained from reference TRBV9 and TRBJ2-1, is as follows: DSGVTQTPKHLITATGQRVTLRCSPRSGDLSVYWYQQSLDQGLQFLIQYYNGEERAKGNILERFSAQQFPDLHSELNLSSLELGDSALYFCASSPGLAGDSYNEQFFGPGTRLTVL.

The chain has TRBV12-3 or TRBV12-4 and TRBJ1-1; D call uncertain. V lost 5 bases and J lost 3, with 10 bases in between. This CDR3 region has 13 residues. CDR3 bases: TGTGCCAGCAGTGGGTACCAGGACACTGAAGCTTTCTTT. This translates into CASSGYQDTEAFF.

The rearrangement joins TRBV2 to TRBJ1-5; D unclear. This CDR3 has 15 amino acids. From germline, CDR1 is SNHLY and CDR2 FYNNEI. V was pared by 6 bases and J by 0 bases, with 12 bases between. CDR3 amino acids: CASSTDNYSNQPQHF. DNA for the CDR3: TGTGCCAGCAGCACAGACAATTATAGCAATCAGCCCCAGCATTTT.